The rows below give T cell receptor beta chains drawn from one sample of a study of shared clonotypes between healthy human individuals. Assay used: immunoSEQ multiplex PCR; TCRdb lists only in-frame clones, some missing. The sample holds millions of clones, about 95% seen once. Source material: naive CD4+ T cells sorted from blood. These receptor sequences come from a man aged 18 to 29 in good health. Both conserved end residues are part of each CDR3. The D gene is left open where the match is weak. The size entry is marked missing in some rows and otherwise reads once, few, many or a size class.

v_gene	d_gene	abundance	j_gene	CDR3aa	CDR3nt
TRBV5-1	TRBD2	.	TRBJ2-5	CASSPPTSVQETQYF	TGCGCCAGCAGCCCACCTACTAGCGTCCAAGAGACCCAGTACTTC
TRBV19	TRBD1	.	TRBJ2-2	CASSARDRGSNTGELFF	TGTGCCAGTAGTGCAAGGGACAGGGGCTCAAACACCGGGGAGCTGTTTTTT
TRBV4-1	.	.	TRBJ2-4	CASSQGSSDKNIQYF	TGCGCCAGCAGCCAAGGCAGCTCCGACAAAAACATTCAGTACTTC
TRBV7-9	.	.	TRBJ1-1	CASRIPGPGNTEAFF	TGTGCCAGCAGAATCCCGGGACCAGGGAACACTGAAGCTTTCTTT
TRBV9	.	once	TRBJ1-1	CASSVELNTEAFF	TGTGCCAGCAGCGTCGAGTTGAACACTGAAGCTTTCTTT
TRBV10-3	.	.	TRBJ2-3	CAISDGRTDTQYF	TGTGCCATCAGTGATGGGCGCACAGATACGCAGTATTTT
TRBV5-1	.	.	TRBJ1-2	CASKPGGGNYGYTF	TGCGCCAGCAAGCCCGGGGGAGGTAACTATGGCTACACCTTC
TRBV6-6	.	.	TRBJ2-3	CASRSGLGDTQYF	TGTGCCAGCAGGTCAGGGCTCGGAGATACGCAGTATTTT
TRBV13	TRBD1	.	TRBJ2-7	CASSPRTGPYEQYF	TGTGCCAGCAGCCCGCGGACAGGTCCCTACGAGCAGTACTTC
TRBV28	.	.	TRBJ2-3	CASSAPGSQYF	TGTGCCAGCAGTGCGCCGGGATCCCAGTATTTT
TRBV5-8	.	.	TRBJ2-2	CASSHNRDPRSNTGELFF	TGTGCCAGCAGTCATAACCGGGACCCCCGGTCGAACACCGGGGAGCTGTTTTTT
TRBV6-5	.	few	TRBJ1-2	CASSYGQNYGYTF	TGTGCCAGCAGTTACGGACAGAACTATGGCTACACCTTC
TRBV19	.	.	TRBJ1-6	CASKDSSYNSPLHF	TGTGCCAGTAAAGACAGCTCCTATAATTCACCCCTCCACTTT
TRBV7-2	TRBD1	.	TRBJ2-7	CASSSDRGRYEQYF	TGTGCCAGCAGCTCGGACAGGGGTCGGTACGAGCAGTACTTC
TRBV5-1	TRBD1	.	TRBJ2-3	CASSYSRTGDNTDTQYF	TGCGCCAGCAGCTATTCAAGGACAGGGGACAACACAGATACGCAGTATTTT
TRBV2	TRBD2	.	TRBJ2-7	CASLMASGSYEQYF	TGTGCCAGCTTGATGGCTAGCGGGTCCTACGAGCAGTACTTC
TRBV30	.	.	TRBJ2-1	CAWKGDGSSYNEQFF	TGTGCCTGGAAGGGGGACGGTAGCTCCTACAATGAGCAGTTCTTC
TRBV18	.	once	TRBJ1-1	CASSPIGRGVNTEAFF	TGTGCCAGCTCACCGATCGGTCGGGGGGTGAACACTGAAGCTTTCTTT
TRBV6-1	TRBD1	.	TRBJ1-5	CASSGRGEGNQPQHF	TGTGCCAGCAGTGGCAGGGGGGAGGGCAATCAGCCCCAGCATTTT
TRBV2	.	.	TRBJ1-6	CASSELGTPNSPLHF	TGTGCCAGCAGTGAATTGGGGACCCCCAATTCACCCCTCCACTTT
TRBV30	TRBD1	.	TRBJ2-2	CAWRGQGANTGELFF	TGTGCCTGGAGGGGACAGGGGGCGAACACCGGGGAGCTGTTTTTT
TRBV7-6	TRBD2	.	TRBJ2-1	CASSLLAGSSYNEQFF	TGTGCCAGCAGCTTGCTAGCGGGGAGCTCCTACAATGAGCAGTTCTTC
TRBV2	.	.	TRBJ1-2	CASSEAGWQGYTF	TGTGCCAGCAGTGAAGCAGGGTGGCAGGGCTACACCTTC
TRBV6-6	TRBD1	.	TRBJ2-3	CASSYGGQGAIDTQYF	TGTGCCAGCAGTTACGGGGGACAGGGGGCGATAGATACGCAGTATTTT
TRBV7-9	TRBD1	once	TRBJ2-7	CASSRHTGQGTYEQYF	TGTGCCAGCAGCCGCCATACGGGACAGGGTACCTACGAGCAGTACTTC
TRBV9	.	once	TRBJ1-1	CASSVGGRNTEAFF	TGTGCCAGCAGCGTAGGGGGCCGGAACACTGAAGCTTTCTTT
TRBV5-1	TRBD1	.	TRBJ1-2	CASSPTGDNGGYTF	TGCGCCAGCAGCCCGACAGGGGATAACGGGGGCTACACCTTC
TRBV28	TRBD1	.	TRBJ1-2	CASSSESTGGGYGYTF	TGTGCCAGCAGTTCCGAATCGACAGGGGGTGGCTATGGCTACACCTTC
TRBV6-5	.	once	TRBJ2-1	CASSSPTGGVWNEQFF	TGTGCCAGCAGTTCCCCCACTGGGGGAGTTTGGAATGAGCAGTTCTTC
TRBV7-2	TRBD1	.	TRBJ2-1	CASSPYGTDNNEQFF	TGTGCCAGCAGCCCCTACGGGACAGACAACAATGAGCAGTTCTTC
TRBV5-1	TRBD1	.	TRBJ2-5	CASSHGQGAPETQYF	TGCGCCAGCAGCCACGGACAGGGGGCCCCCGAGACCCAGTACTTC
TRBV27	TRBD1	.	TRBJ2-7	CASSLSDRGYEQYF	TGTGCCAGCAGTTTATCGGACAGGGGCTACGAGCAGTACTTC
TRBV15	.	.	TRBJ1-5	CATSRNLQEPQHF	TGTGCCACCAGCAGGAACCTACAAGAGCCCCAGCATTTT
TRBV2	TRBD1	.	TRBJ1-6	CASTPDRARNSPLHF	TGTGCCAGCACGCCAGACAGGGCTAGGAATTCACCCCTCCACTTT
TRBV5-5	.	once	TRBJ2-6	CASSLRFSGANVLTF	TGTGCCAGCAGCTTGCGGTTCTCTGGGGCCAACGTCCTGACTTTC
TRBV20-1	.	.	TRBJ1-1	CSAQVNTEAFF	TGCAGTGCACAGGTGAACACTGAAGCTTTCTTT
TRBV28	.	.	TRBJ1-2	CASRPPSPAEDYGYTF	TGTGCCAGCAGACCTCCCAGTCCGGCGGAGGACTATGGCTACACCTTC
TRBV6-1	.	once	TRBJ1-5	CASSAGVHSNQPQHF	TGTGCCAGCAGTGCCGGGGTTCATAGCAATCAGCCCCAGCATTTT
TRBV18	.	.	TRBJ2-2	CASSPTRNGELFF	TGTGCCAGCTCACCGACACGGAACGGGGAGCTGTTTTTT
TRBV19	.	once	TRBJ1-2	CASSTVTAPGYTF	TGTGCCAGTTCAACCGTAACCGCCCCTGGCTACACCTTC
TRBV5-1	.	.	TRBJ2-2	CASSFGQGGFFNTGELFF	TGCGCCAGCAGCTTCGGACAGGGAGGGTTCTTCAACACCGGGGAGCTGTTTTTT
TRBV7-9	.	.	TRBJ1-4	CASSSREGEKLFF	TGTGCCAGCAGCTCCCGGGAGGGTGAAAAACTGTTTTTT
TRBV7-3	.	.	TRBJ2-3	CASRDASTDTQYF	TGTGCCAGCAGGGACGCGAGCACAGATACGCAGTATTTT
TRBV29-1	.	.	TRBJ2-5	CSVEIPTVVNWETQYF	TGCAGCGTTGAAATTCCGACAGTTGTCAACTGGGAGACCCAGTACTTC
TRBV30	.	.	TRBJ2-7	CAWSEGVGEQYF	TGTGCCTGGAGTGAAGGGGTGGGGGAGCAGTACTTC
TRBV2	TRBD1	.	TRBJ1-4	CASSPDRGAEKLFF	TGTGCCAGCAGTCCCGACAGGGGGGCAGAAAAACTGTTTTTT
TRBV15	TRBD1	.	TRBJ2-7	CATSRGQGGNEQYF	TGTGCCACCAGCAGAGGACAGGGGGGGAACGAGCAGTACTTC
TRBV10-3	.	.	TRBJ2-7	CAISESPAYEQYF	TGTGCCATCAGTGAGTCCCCAGCCTACGAGCAGTACTTC
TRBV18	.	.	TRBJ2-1	CASSPPVFSNEQFF	TGTGCCAGCTCACCACCGGTGTTTTCAAATGAGCAGTTCTTC
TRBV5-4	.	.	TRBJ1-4	CASSSSGSNEKLFF	TGTGCCAGCAGCTCGTCAGGGTCTAATGAAAAACTGTTTTTT